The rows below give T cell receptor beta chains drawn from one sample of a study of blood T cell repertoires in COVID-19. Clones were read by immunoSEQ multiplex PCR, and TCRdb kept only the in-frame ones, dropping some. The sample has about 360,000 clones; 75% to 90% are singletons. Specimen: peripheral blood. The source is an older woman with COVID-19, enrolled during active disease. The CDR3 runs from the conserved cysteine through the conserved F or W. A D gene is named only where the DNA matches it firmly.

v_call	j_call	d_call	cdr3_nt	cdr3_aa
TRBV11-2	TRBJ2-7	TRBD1	TGTGCCAGCAGCTTTGGGACAGGGAACTACGAGCAGTACTTC	CASSFGTGNYEQYF
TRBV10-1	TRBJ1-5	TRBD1	TGCGCCAGGGAGACAGGGGGTGGCCAGCCCCAGCATTTT	CARETGGGQPQHF
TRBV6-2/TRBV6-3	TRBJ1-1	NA	TGTGCCAGCAGTTACCTCGGGGGGGCGTATAACACTGAAGCTTTCTTT	CASSYLGGAYNTEAFF
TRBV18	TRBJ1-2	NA	TGTGCCAGCTCACCAGAACAGGCCTCTAACTATGGCTACACCTTC	CASSPEQASNYGYTF
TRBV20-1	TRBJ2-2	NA	TGCAGTGCTAGTGGACTGGCTAACACCGGGGAGCTGTTTTTT	CSASGLANTGELFF
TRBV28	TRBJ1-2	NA	TGTGCCAGCACGCAGGGTGGTGGCTACACCTTC	CASTQGGGYTF
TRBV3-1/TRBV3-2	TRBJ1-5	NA	TGTGCCAGCAGCCAAGATGGCTTCAGGCAGCCCCAGCATTTT	CASSQDGFRQPQHF
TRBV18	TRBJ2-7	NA	TGTGCCAGCTCACCCCAGGAACCCTACGAGCAGTACTTC	CASSPQEPYEQYF
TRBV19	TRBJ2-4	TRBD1	TGTGCCAGTAGTATGGACAGGGTAGGCCTAGGGGAAAACATTCAGTACTTC	CASSMDRVGLGENIQYF
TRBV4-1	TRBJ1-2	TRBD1	TGCGCCAGCAGCCAAACGGACAGGGCTGGCTATGGCTACACCTTC	CASSQTDRAGYGYTF
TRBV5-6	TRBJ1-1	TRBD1	TGTGCCAGCAGCTCGCGAAAACTTGGGACAGGGTCTGAAGCTTTCTTT	CASSSRKLGTGSEAFF
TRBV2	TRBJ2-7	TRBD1	TGTGCCAGCAGGGACAGGGGACCGGCCGAGCAGTACTTC	CASRDRGPAEQYF
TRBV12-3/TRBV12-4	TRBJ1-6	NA	TGTGCCAGCAGCTCCGGGGGGCATTCACCCCTCCACTTT	CASSSGGHSPLHF
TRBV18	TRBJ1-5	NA	TGTGCCAGCTCATCACAGGGAGGGAACAATCAGCCCCAGCATTTT	CASSSQGGNNQPQHF
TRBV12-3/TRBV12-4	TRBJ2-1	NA	TGTGCCAGCAGTGCTTGGGAGAATGAGCAGTTCTTC	CASSAWENEQFF
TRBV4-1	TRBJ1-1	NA	TGCGCCAGCAGCCCAGGACAATACACTGAAGCTTTCTTT	CASSPGQYTEAFF